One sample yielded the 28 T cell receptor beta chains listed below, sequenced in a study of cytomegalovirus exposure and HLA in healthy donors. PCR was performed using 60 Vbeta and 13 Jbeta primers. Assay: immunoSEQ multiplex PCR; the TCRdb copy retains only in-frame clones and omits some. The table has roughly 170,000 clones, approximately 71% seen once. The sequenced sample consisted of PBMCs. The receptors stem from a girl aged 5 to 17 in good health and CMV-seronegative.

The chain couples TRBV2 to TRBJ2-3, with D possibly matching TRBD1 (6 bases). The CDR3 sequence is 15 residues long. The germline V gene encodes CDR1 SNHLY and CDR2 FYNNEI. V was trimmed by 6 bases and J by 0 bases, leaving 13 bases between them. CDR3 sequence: CASSEFTGSTDTQYF. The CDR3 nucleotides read TGTGCCAGCAGCGAATTTACAGGGAGCACAGATACGCAGTATTTT.

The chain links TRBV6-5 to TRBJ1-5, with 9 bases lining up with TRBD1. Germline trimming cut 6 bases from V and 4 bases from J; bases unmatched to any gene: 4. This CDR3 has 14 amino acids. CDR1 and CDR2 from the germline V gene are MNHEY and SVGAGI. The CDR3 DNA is TGTGCCAGCAGGGTCGGGACAGGGAATCAGCCCCAGCATTTT. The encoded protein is CASRVGTGNQPQHF.

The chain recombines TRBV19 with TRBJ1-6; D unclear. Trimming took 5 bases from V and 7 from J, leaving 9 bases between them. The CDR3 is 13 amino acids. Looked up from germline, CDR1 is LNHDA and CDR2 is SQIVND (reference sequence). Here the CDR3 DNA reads TGTGCCAGTAGTTACCGGGTAAATTCACCCCTCCACTTT. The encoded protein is CASSYRVNSPLHF.

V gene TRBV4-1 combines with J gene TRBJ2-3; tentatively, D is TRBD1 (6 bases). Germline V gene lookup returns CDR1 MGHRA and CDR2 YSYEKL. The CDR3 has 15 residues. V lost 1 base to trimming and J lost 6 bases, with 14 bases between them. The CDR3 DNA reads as TGCGCCAGCAGCCAAGGCAGGGGCGTGGTGGATACGCAGTATTTT. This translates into CASSQGRGVVDTQYF.

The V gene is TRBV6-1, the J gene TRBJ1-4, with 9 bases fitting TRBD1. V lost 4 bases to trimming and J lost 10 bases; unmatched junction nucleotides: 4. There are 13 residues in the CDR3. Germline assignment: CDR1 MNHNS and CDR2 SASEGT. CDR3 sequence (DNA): TGTGCCAGCAGTGGGGACAGGGATGGAAAACTGTTTTTT. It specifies CASSGDRDGKLFF.

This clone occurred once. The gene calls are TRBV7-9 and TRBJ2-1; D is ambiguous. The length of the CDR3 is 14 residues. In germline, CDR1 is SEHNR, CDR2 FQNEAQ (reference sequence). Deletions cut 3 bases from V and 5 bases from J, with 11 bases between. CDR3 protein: CASSLATHDNEQFF. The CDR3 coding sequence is TGTGCCAGCAGCTTGGCCACACACGACAATGAGCAGTTCTTC.

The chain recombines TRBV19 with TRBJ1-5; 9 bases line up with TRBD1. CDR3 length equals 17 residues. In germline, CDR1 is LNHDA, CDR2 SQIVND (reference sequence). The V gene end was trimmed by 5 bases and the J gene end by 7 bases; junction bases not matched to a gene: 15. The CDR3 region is CASSRYTMDRGGQPQHF. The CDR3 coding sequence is TGTGCCAGTAGTCGCTATACAATGGACAGGGGCGGGCAGCCCCAGCATTTT. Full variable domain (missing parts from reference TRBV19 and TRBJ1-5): DGGITQSPKYLFRKEGQNVTLSCEQNLNHDAMYWYRQDPGQGLRLIYYSQIVNDFQKGDIAEGYSVSREKKESFPLTVTSAQKNPTAFYLCASSRYTMDRGGQPQHFGDGTRLSIL.

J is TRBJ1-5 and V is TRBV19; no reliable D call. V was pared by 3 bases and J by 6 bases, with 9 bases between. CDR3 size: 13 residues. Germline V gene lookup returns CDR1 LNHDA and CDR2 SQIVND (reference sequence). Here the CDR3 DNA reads TGTGCCAGTAGTATCTCTTTCGGTCAGCCCCAGCATTTT. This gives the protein CASSISFGQPQHF.

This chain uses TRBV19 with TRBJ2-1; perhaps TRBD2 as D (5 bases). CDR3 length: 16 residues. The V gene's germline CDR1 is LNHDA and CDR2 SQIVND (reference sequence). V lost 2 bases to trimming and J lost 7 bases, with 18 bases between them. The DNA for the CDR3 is TGTGCCAGTAGTATAATCGGGGTGGAAAAAGGGAATGAGCAGTTCTTC. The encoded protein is CASSIIGVEKGNEQFF.

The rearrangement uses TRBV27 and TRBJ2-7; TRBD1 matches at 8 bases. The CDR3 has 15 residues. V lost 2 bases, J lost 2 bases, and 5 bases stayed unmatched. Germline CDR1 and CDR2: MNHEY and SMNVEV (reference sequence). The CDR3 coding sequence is TGTGCCAGCAGTTTAGCGAGGACAGGGCCCTACGAGCAGTACTTC. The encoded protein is CASSLARTGPYEQYF.

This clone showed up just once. Here the CDR3 DNA reads TGTGCCAGCAGTGAAGCAGGAGGGAGTTACACTGAAGCTTTCTTT. Its translation is CASSEAGGSYTEAFF. The chain is built from TRBV6-1 and TRBJ1-1, with D unresolved. The length of the CDR3 is 15 residues. Germline loops: CDR1 MNHNS, CDR2 SASEGT. V was pared by 0 bases and J by 3 bases, with 11 bases between.

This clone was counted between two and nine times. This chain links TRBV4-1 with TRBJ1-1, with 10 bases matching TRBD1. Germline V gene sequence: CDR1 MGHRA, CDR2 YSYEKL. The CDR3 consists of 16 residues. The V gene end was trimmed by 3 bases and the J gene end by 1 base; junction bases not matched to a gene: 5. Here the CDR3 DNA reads TGCGCCAGCAGCCAGCCTGACAGGGGGCAGAACACTGAAGCTTTCTTT. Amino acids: CASSQPDRGQNTEAFF.

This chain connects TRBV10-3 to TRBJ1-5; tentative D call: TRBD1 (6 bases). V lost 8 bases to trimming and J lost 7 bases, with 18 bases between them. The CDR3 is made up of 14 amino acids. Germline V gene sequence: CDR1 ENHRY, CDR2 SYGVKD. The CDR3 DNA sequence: TGTGCCATCCGGGACAACACAGGGTACCAGCCCCAGCATTTT. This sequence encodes CAIRDNTGYQPQHF.

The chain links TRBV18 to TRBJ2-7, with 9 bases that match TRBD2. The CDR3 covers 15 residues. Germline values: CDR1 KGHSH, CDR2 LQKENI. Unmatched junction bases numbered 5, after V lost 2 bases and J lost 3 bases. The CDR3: CASSPAAGGDYEQYF. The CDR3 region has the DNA TGTGCCAGCTCACCAGCAGCGGGGGGAGACTACGAGCAGTACTTC.

The CDR3 DNA sequence: TGTGCCAGCAGCGACGGGGGGCTACGCACAGATACGCAGTATTTT. Its translation: CASSDGGLRTDTQYF. The V and J genes are TRBV14 and TRBJ2-3; D is possibly TRBD2 (7 bases). The germline V and J ends were trimmed by 5 bases and 1 base, with 13 bases remaining between them. From germline, CDR1 is SGHDN and CDR2 FVKESK. This CDR3 is 15 amino acids long.

The CDR3 DNA sequence: TGTGCCAGCAGCCACAGGGGTTCCTACGAGCAGTACTTC. This codes for CASSHRGSYEQYF. The chain couples TRBV6-5 to TRBJ2-7; TRBD1 matches at 7 bases. V shed 6 bases, J shed 1 base, and the junction held 3 bases outside the gene matches. This CDR3 spans 13 amino acids. Germline-derived CDR1 and CDR2 are MNHEY and SVGAGI.

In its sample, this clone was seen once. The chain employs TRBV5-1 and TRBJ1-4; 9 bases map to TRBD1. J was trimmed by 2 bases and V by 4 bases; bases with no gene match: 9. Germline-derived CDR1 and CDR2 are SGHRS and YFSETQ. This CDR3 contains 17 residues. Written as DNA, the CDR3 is TGCGCCAGCAGCCTGTCCCGGGACAGGGCTACTAATGAAAAACTGTTTTTT. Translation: CASSLSRDRATNEKLFF.

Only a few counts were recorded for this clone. CDR3 bases: TGTGCCAGCAGCTTCACAGGCAACACTGAAGCTTTCTTT. Translated: CASSFTGNTEAFF. This sequence joins TRBV7-6 and TRBJ1-1, with TRBD1 as a possible D gene (5 bases). V dropped 3 bases and J dropped 2 bases, with 7 bases sitting between them. CDR3 length: 13 amino acids. The V gene's germline CDR1 is SGHVS and CDR2 FNYEAQ. Filled out from reference TRBV7-6 and TRBJ1-1, the complete variable domain reads GAGVSQSPRYKVTKRGQDVALRCDPISGHVSLYWYRQALGQGPEFLTYFNYEAQQDKSGLPNDRFSAERPEGSISTLTIQRTEQRDSAMYRCASSFTGNTEAFFGQGTRLTVV.

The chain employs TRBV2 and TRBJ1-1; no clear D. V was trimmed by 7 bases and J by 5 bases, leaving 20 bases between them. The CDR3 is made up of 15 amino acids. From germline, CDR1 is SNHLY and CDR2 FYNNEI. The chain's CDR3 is CASTSLIGRGTEAFF. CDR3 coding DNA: TGTGCCAGCACCTCTTTAATCGGGCGCGGGACTGAAGCTTTCTTT. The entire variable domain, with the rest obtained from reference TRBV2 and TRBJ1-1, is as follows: EPEVTQTPSHQVTQMGQEVILRCVPISNHLYFYWYRQILGQKVEFLVSFYNNEISEKSEIFDDQFSVERPDGSNFTLKIRSTKLEDSAMYFCASTSLIGRGTEAFFGQGTRLTVV.

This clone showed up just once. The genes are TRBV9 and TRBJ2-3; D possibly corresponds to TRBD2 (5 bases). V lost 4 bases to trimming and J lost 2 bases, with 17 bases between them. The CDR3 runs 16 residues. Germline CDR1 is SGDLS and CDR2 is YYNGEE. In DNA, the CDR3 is TGTGCCAGCAGCCACCGAACGGGGAAAAACACAGATACGCAGTATTTT. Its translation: CASSHRTGKNTDTQYF.

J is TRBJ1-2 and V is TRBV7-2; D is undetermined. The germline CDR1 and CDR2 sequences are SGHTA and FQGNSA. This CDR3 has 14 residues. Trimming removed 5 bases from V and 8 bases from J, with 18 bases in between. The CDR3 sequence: CASSESVRIGGYTF. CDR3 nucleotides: TGTGCCAGCAGCGAGTCTGTGAGGATTGGGGGCTACACCTTC. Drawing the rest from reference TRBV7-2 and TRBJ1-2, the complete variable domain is GAGVSQSPSNKVTEKGKDVELRCDPISGHTALYWYRQSLGQGLEFLIYFQGNSAPDKSGLPSDRFSAERTGGSVSTLTIQRTQQEDSAVYLCASSESVRIGGYTFGSGTRLTVV.

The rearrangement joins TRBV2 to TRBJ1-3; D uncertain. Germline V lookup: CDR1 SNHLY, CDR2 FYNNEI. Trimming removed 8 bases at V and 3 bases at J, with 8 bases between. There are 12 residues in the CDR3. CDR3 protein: CASSSYGNTIYF. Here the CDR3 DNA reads TGTGCCAGCTCGAGTTATGGAAACACCATATATTTT.

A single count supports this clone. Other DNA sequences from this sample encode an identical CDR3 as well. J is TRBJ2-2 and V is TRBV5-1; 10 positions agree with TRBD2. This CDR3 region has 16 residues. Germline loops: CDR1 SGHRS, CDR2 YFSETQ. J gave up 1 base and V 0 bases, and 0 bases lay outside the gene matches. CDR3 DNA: TGCGCCAGCAGCTTGGGACTAGCGGGGAACACCGGGGAGCTGTTTTTT. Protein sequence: CASSLGLAGNTGELFF.

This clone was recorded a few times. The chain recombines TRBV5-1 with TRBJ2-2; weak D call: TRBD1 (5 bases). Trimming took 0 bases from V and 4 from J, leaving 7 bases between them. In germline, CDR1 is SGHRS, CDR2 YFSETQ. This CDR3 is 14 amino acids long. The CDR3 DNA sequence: TGCGCCAGCAGCTTGGCAGGGTCCACCGGGGAGCTGTTTTTT. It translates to CASSLAGSTGELFF.

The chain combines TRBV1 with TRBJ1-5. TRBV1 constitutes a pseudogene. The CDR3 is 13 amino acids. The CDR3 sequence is CTTISGGNQPQHF. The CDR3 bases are TGCACCACCATTTCGGGGGGCAATCAGCCCCAGCATTTT.

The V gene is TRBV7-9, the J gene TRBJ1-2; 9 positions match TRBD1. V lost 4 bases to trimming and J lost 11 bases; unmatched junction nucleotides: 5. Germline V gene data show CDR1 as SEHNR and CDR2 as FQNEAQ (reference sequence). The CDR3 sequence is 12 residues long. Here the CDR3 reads CASSWGQGGYTF. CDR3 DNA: TGTGCCAGCAGCTGGGGACAGGGTGGGTACACCTTC.

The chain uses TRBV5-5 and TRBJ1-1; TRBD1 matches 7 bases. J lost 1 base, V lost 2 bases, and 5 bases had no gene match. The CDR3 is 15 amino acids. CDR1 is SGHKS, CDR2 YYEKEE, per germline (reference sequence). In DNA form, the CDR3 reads TGTGCCAGCAGCTTAAGGGACAGCGCGAACACTGAAGCTTTCTTT. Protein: CASSLRDSANTEAFF.

The CDR3: CASTTRGGSTDTQYF. In nucleotides, the CDR3 is TGTGCCAGCACAACCCGGGGGGGCAGCACAGATACGCAGTATTTT. The gene calls are TRBV6-5 and TRBJ2-3; 8 nucleotides agree with TRBD2. This CDR3 comprises 15 residues. From germline, CDR1 is MNHEY and CDR2 SVGAGI. Trimming cost V 7 bases and J 0 bases; bases outside gene matches: 6.